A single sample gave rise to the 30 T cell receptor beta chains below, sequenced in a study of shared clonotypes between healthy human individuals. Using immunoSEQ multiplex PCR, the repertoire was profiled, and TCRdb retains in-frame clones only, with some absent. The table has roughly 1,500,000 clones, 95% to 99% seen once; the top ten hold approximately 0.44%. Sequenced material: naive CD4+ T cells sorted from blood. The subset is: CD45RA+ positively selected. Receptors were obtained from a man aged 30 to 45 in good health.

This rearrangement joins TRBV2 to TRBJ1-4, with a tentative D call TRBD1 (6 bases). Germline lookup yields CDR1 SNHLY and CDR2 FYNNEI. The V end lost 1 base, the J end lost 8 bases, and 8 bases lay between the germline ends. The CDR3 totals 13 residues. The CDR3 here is CASSEGTGEKLFF. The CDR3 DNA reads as TGTGCCAGCAGTGAAGGAACAGGGGAAAAACTGTTTTTT. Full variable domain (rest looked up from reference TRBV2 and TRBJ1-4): EPEVTQTPSHQVTQMGQEVILRCVPISNHLYFYWYRQILGQKVEFLVSFYNNEISEKSEIFDDQFSVERPDGSNFTLKIRSTKLEDSAMYFCASSEGTGEKLFFGSGTQLSVL.

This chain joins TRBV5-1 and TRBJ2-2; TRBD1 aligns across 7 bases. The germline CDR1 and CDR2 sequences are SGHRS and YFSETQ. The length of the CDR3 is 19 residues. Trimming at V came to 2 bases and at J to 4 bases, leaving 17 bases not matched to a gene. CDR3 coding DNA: TGCGCCAGCAGCTTATTGGGGACAGCCGTTGTGGTGGGCACCGGGGAGCTGTTTTTT. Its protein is CASSLLGTAVVVGTGELFF.

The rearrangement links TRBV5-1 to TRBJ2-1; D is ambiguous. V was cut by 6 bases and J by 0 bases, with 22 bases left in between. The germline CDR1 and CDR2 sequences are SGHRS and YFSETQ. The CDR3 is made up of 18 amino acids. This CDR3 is CASTPVGAIENSYNEQFF. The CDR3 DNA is TGCGCCAGCACCCCCGTAGGCGCTATCGAAAACTCCTACAATGAGCAGTTCTTC.

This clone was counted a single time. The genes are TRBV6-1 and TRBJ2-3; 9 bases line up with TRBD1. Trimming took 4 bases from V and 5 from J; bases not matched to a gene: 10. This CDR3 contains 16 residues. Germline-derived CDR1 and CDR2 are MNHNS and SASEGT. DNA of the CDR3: TGTGCCAGCAGTGCTCGGGACAGGGTCAGGGGAGATACGCAGTATTTT. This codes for CASSARDRVRGDTQYF.

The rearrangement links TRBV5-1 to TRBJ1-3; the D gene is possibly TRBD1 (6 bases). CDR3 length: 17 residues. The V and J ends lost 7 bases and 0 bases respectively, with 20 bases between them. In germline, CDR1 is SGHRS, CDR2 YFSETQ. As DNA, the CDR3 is TGCGCCAGCTCCCTCTCGGGGGGCCTATCCTCTGGAAACACCATATATTTT. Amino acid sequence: CASSLSGGLSSGNTIYF.

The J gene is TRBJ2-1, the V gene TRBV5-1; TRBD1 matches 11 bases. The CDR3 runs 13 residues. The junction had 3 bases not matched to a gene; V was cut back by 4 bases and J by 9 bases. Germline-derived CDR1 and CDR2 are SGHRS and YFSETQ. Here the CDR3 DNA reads TGCGCCAGCAGCCTGGGACAGGGGGGTGAGCAGTTCTTC. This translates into CASSLGQGGEQFF.

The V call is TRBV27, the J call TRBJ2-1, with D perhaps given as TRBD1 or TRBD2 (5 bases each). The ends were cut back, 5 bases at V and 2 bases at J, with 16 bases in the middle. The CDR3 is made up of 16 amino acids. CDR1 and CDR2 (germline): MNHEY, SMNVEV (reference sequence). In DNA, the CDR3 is TGTGCCAGCAGTCCCCGCCCGGGACCCACCTACAATGAGCAGTTCTTC. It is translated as CASSPRPGPTYNEQFF.

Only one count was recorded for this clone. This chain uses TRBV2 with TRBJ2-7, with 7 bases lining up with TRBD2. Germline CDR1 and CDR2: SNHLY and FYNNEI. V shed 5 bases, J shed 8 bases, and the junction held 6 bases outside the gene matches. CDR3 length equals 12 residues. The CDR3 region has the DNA TGTGCCAGCAGTCGACTAGCCGAACAGCAGTACTTC. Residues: CASSRLAEQQYF.

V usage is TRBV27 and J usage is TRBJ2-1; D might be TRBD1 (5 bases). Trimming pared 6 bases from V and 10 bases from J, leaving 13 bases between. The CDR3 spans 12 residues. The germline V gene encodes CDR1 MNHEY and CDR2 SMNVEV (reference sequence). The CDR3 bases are TGTGCCAGCAGCCTAACAGGCGGAGAGCAGTTCTTC. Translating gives CASSLTGGEQFF.

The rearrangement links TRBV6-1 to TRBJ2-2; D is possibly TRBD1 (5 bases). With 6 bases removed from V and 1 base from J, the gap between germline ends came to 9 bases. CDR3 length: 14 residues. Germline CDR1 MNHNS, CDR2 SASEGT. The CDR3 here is CASRPRGNTGELFF. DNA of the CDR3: TGTGCCAGCAGGCCTAGGGGGAACACCGGGGAGCTGTTTTTT.

The CDR3 region has the DNA TGCGCCAGCAGCGATAGAGGGCGCCCGCCGCCCGAGCAGTACTTC. It encodes CASSDRGRPPPEQYF. The rearrangement joins TRBV5-1 to TRBJ2-7; weak D call: TRBD2 (5 bases). CDR1 and CDR2 (germline): SGHRS, YFSETQ. The CDR3 sequence is 15 residues long. Trimming took off 4 bases at V and 6 bases at J, with 20 bases between the two ends. The full variable domain, in which reference TRBV5-1 and TRBJ2-7 provide the parts outside the CDR3, is KAGVTQTPRYLIKTRGQQVTLSCSPISGHRSVSWYQQTPGQGLQFLFEYFSETQRNKGNFPGRFSGRQFSNSRSEMNVSTLELGDSALYLCASSDRGRPPPEQYFGPGTRLTVT.

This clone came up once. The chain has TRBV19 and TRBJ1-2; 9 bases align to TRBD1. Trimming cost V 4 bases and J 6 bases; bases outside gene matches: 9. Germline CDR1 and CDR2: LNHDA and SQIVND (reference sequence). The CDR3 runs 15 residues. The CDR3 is CASSNTPTGGNGYTF. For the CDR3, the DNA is TGTGCCAGTAGTAATACACCCACAGGGGGCAATGGCTACACCTTC.

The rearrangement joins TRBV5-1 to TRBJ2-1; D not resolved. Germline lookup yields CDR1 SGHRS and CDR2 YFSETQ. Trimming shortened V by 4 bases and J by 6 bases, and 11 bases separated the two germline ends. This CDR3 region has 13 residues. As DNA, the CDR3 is TGCGCCAGCAGCAATAAGGGATTCAATGAGCAGTTCTTC. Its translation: CASSNKGFNEQFF. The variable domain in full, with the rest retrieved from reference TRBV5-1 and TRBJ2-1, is KAGVTQTPRYLIKTRGQQVTLSCSPISGHRSVSWYQQTPGQGLQFLFEYFSETQRNKGNFPGRFSGRQFSNSRSEMNVSTLELGDSALYLCASSNKGFNEQFFGPGTRLTVL.

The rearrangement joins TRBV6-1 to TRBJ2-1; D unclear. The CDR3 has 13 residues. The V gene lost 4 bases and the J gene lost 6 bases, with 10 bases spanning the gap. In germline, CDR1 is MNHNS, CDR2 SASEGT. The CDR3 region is CASSASFANEQFF. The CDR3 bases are TGTGCCAGCAGTGCCTCCTTTGCCAATGAGCAGTTCTTC.

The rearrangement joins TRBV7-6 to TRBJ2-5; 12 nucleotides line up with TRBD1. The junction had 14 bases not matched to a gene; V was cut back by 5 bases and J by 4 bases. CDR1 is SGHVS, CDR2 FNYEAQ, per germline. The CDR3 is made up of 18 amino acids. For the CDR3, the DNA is TGTGCCAGCAGCCCAGTCCCGGGACAGGGGGCGCGGGGAGAGACCCAGTACTTC. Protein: CASSPVPGQGARGETQYF.

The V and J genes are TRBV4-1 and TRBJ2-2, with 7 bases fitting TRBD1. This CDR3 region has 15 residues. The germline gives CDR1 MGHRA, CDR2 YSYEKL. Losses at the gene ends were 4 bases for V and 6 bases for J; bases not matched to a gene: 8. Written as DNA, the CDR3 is TGCGCCAGCAGCCCCCGACAGGGCGTACCCGGGGAGCTGTTTTTT. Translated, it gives CASSPRQGVPGELFF.

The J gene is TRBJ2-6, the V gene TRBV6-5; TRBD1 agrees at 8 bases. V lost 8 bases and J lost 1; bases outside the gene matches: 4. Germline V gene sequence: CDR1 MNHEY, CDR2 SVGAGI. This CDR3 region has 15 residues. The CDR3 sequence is CASGTGGSGANVLTF. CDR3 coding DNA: TGTGCCAGCGGGACAGGAGGTTCTGGGGCCAACGTCCTGACTTTC.

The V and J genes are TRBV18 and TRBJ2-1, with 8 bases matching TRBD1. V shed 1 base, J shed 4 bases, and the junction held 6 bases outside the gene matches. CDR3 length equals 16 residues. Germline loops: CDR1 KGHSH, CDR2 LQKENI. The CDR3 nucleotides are TGTGCCAGCTCACCACGACAGGGGATTGCTTACAATGAGCAGTTCTTC. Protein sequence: CASSPRQGIAYNEQFF.

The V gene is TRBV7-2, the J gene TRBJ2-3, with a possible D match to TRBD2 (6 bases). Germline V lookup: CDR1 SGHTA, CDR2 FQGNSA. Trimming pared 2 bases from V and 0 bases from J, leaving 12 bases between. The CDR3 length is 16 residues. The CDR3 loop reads CASSLRRGGSTDTQYF. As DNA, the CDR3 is TGTGCCAGCAGCTTAAGGAGGGGCGGGAGCACAGATACGCAGTATTTT.

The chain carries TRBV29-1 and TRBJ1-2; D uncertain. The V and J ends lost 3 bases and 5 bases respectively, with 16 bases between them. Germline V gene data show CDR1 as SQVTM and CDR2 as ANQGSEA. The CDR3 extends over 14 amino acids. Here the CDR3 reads CSVDPSNRGYGYTF. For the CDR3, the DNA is TGCAGCGTTGATCCCTCAAACAGAGGTTATGGCTACACCTTC.

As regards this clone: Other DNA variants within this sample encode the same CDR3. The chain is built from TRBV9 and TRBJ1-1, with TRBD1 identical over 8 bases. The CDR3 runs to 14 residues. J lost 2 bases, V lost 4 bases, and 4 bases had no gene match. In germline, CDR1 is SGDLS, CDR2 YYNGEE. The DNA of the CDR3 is TGTGCCAGCAGCCTTGGACAGGGAAACACTGAAGCTTTCTTT. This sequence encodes CASSLGQGNTEAFF.

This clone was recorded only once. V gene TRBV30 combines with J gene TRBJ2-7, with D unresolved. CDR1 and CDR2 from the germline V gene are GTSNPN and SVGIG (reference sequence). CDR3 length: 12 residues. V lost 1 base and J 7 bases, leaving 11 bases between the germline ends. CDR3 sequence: CAWSGGVREQYF. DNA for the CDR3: TGTGCCTGGAGTGGTGGGGTGCGAGAGCAGTACTTC. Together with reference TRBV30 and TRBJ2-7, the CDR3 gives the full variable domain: SQTIHQWPATLVQPVGSPLSLECTVEGTSNPNLYWYRQAAGRGLQLLFYSVGIGQISSEVPQNLSASRPQDRQFILSSKKLLLSDSGFYLCAWSGGVREQYFGPGTRLTVT.

CDR3 sequence reads: CASSLIPNPGTGELFF. The CDR3 coding sequence is TGTGCCAGCAGCTTAATACCCAACCCAGGGACCGGGGAGCTGTTTTTT. The rearrangement joins TRBV7-3 to TRBJ2-2; D might be TRBD1 (5 bases). The CDR3 has 16 residues. The germline V and J ends were trimmed by 1 base and 5 bases, with 14 bases remaining between them. The germline V gene has CDR1 SGHTA and CDR2 FQGTGA.

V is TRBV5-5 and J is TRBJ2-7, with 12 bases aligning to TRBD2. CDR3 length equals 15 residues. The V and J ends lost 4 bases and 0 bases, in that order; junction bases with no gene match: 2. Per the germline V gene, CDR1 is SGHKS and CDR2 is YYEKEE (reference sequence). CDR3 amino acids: CASSPGLAGSYEQYF. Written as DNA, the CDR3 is TGTGCCAGCAGCCCGGGACTAGCGGGCTCCTACGAGCAGTACTTC.

CDR3 nucleotide sequence: TGTGCCTGGAGTCTAAAAAGGACAGGCCTCCGGTATCAATTGGGCTACACCTTC. Its translation: CAWSLKRTGLRYQLGYTF. This chain uses TRBV30 with TRBJ1-2; 7 bases fit TRBD1. The V gene end was trimmed by 2 bases and the J gene end by 8 bases; junction bases not matched to a gene: 23. The CDR3 length is 18 residues. In germline, CDR1 is GTSNPN, CDR2 SVGIG (reference sequence).

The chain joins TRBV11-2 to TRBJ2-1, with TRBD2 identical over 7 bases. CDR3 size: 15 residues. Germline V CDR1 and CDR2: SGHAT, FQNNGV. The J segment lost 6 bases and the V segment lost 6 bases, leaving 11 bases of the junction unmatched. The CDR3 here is CASSVRRGIGNEQFF. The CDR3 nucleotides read TGTGCCAGCAGTGTCCGGCGGGGGATTGGCAATGAGCAGTTCTTC. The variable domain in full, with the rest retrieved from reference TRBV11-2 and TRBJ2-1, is EAGVAQSPRYKIIEKRQSVAFWCNPISGHATLYWYQQILGQGPKLLIQFQNNGVVDDSQLPKDRFSAERLKGVDSTLKIQPAKLEDSAVYLCASSVRRGIGNEQFFGPGTRLTVL.

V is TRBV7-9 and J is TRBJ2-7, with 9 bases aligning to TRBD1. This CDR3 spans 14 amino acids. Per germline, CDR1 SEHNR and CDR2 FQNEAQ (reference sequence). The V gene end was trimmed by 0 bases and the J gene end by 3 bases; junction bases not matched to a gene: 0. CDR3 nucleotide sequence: TGTGCCAGCAGCTTAGCGGACAGGGGCTACGAGCAGTACTTC. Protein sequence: CASSLADRGYEQYF.

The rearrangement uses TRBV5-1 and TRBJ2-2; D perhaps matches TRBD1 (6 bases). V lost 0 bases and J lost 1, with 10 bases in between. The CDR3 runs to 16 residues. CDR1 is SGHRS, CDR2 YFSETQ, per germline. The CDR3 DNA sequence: TGCGCCAGCAGCTTGGTAGTAGGGGGGAACACCGGGGAGCTGTTTTTT. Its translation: CASSLVVGGNTGELFF.

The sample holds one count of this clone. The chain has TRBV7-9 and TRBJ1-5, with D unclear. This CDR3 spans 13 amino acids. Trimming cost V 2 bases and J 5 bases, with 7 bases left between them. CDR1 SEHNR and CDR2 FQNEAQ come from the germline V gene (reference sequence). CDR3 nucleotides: TGTGCCAGCAGCTTACAAGAGGATCAGCCCCAGCATTTT. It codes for CASSLQEDQPQHF.

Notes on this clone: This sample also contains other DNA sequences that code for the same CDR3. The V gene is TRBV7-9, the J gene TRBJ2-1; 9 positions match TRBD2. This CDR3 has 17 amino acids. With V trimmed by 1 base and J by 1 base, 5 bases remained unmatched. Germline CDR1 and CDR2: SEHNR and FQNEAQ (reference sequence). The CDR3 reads CASSLGGLAGSYNEQFF. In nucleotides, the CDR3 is TGTGCCAGCAGCTTAGGTGGTCTAGCGGGGTCCTACAATGAGCAGTTCTTC.